The TCR beta chain under discussion was sequenced for a study of blood T cell repertoires in COVID-19. The CDR3 is 16 amino acids. Trimming stripped 3 bases from V and 6 bases from J, with 22 bases between. CDR1 is SGDLS and CDR2 is YYNGEE in the germline V gene. Sequencing used immunoSEQ multiplex PCR; TCRdb keeps in-frame clones, though not all of them. The data contain about 300,000 clones, more than 85% of them seen just once; the ten biggest clones take up 1.3%. This chain uses TRBV9 with TRBJ2-7, with D possibly TRBD2 on 6 matching bases. This TCR came from a man aged 70 or older with acute or convalescent COVID-19. Source material: peripheral blood. For the CDR3, the DNA is TGTGCCAGCAGCGCCTCTCTAAGCGGACGGAGGGGCGAGCAGTACTTC. This gives the protein CASSASLSGRRGEQYF.